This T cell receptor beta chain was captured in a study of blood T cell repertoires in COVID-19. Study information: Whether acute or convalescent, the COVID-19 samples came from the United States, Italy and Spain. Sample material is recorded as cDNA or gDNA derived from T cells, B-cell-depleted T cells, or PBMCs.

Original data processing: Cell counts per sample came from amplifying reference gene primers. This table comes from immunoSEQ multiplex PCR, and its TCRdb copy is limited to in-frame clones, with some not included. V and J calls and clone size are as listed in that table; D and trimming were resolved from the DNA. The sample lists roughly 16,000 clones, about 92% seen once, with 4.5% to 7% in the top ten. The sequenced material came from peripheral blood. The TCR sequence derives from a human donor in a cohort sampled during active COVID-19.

The CDR3 region is CASSFVSGGPYNEQFF. CDR3 in DNA: TGTGCCAGCAGCTTCGTTTCGGGGGGGCCGTACAATGAGCAGTTCTTC. This chain joins TRBV7-9 and TRBJ2-1; 8 nucleotides line up with TRBD2. The CDR3 has 16 amino acids. J gave up 4 bases and V 3 bases, and 8 bases lay outside the gene matches. Per germline, CDR1 SEHNR and CDR2 FQNEAQ (reference sequence). Combining the CDR3 with reference TRBV7-9 and TRBJ2-1 gives the whole variable domain DTGVSQNPRHKITKRGQNVTFRCDPISEHNRLYWYRQTLGQGPEFLTYFQNEAQLEKSRLLSDRFSAERPKGSFSTLEIQRTEQGDSAMYLCASSFVSGGPYNEQFFGPGTRLTVL.